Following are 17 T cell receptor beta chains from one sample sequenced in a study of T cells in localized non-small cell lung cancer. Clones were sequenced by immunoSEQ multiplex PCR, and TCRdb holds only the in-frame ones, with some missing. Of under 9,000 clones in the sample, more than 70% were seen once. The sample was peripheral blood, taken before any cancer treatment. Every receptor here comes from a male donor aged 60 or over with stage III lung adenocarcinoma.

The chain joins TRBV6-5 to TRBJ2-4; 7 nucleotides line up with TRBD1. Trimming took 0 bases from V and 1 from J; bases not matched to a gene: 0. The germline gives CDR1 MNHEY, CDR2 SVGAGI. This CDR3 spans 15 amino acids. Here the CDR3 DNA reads TGTGCCAGCAGTTACTCGACAGGGGCCAAAAACATTCAGTACTTC. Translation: CASSYSTGAKNIQYF.

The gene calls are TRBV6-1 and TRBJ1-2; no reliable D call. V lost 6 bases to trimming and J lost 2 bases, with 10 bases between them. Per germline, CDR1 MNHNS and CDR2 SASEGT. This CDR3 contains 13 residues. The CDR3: CASSPDGNYGYTF. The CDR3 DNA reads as TGTGCCAGCAGCCCGGACGGAAACTATGGCTACACCTTC.

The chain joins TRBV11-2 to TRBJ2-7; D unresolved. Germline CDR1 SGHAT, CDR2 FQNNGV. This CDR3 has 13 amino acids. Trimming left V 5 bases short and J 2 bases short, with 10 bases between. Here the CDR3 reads CASSPSRAYEQYF. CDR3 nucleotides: TGTGCCAGCAGCCCCTCCCGTGCCTACGAGCAGTACTTC. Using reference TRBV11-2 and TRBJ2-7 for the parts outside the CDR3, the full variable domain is EAGVAQSPRYKIIEKRQSVAFWCNPISGHATLYWYQQILGQGPKLLIQFQNNGVVDDSQLPKDRFSAERLKGVDSTLKIQPAKLEDSAVYLCASSPSRAYEQYFGPGTRLTVT.

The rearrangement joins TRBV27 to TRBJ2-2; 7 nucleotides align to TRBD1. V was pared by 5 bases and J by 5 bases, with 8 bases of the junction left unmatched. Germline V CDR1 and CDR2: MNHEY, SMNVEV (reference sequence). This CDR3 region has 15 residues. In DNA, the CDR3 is TGTGCCAGCAGTACCCGACAGGGTAGAACCGGGGAGCTGTTTTTT. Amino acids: CASSTRQGRTGELFF.

This CDR3 is CASSLVGTETQYF. The DNA of the CDR3 is TGTGCCAGCAGCTTGGTGGGGACGGAGACCCAGTACTTC. V is TRBV5-4 and J is TRBJ2-5, with D tentatively TRBD1 or TRBD2 (5 bases each). Germline loops: CDR1 SGHNT, CDR2 YYREEE (reference sequence). The V end lost 0 bases, the J end lost 5 bases, and 8 bases lay between the germline ends. The CDR3 has 13 amino acids. Full variable domain (remainder filled in from reference TRBV5-4 and TRBJ2-5): ETGVTQSPTHLIKTRGQQVTLRCSSQSGHNTVSWYQQALGQGPQFIFQYYREEENGRGNFPPRFSGLQFPNYSSELNVNALELDDSALYLCASSLVGTETQYFGPGTRLLVL.

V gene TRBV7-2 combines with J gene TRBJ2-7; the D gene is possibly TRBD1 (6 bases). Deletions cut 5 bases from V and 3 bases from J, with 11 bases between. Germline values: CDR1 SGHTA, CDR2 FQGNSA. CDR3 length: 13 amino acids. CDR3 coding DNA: TGTGCCAGCAGCCGACAGGACAACTACGAGCAGTACTTC. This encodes CASSRQDNYEQYF.

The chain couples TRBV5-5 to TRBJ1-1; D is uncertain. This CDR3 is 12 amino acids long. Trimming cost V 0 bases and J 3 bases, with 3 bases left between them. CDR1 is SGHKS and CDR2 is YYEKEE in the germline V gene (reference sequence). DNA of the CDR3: TGTGCCAGCAGCTTGGATGACACTGAAGCTTTCTTT. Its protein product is CASSLDDTEAFF.

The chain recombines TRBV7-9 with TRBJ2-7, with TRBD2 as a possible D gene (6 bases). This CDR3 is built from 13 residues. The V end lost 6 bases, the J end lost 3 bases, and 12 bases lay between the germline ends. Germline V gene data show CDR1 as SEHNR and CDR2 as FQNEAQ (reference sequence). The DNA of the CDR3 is TGTGCCAGCAGATGGGACTTTAACTACGAGCAGTACTTC. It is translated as CASRWDFNYEQYF.

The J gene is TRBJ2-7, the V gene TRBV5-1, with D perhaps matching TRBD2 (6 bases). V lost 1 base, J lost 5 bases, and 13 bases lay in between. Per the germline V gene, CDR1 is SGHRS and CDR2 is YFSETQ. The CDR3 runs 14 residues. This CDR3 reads CASSLYAGTNEQYF. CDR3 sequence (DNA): TGCGCCAGCAGCTTGTATGCGGGAACCAACGAGCAGTACTTC.

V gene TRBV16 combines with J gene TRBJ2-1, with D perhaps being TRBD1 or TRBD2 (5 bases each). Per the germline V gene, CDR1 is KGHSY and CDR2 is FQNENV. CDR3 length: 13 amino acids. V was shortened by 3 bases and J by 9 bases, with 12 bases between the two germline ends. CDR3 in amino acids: CASSHLRETEQFF. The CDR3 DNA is TGTGCCAGCAGCCACCTCAGGGAGACTGAGCAGTTCTTC.

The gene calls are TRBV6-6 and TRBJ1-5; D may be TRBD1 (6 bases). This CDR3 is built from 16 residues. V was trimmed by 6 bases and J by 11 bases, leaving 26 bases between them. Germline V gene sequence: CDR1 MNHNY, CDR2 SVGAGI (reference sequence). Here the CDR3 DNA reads TGTGCCAGCAGGCCCCAGGGGAGGCCAGTACACCACTCCCAGCATTTT. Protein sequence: CASRPQGRPVHHSQHF.

The CDR3 spells CASSSYLGELFF. DNA for the CDR3: TGCGCCAGCAGCTCCTATTTAGGGGAGCTGTTTTTT. The J gene is TRBJ2-2, the V gene TRBV5-1; D is unresolved. This CDR3 is 12 amino acids long. CDR1 and CDR2 from the germline V gene are SGHRS and YFSETQ. V was pared by 3 bases and J by 8 bases, with 8 bases between.

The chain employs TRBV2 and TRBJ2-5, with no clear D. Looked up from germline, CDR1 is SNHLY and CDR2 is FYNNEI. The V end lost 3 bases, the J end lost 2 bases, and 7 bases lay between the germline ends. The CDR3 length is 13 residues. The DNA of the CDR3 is TGTGCCAGCAGTGACCGGATTCAAGAGACCCAGTACTTC. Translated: CASSDRIQETQYF.

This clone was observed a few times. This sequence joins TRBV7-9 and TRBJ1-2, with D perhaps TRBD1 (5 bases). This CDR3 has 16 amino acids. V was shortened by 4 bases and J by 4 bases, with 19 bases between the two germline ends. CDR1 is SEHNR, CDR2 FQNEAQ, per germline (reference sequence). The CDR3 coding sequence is TGTGCCAGCAGCTCCTCTCGGGGAGGGACTATCTATGGCTACACCTTC. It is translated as CASSSSRGGTIYGYTF.

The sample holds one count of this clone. The CDR3 nucleotides are TGTGCCAGCAGCCGGGACAGCTCGAACACTGAAGCTTTCTTT. Its translation: CASSRDSSNTEAFF. The V and J genes are TRBV7-8 and TRBJ1-1; 7 bases map to TRBD1. In germline, CDR1 is SGHVS, CDR2 FQNEAQ. With 5 bases clipped from V and 1 base from J, the junction kept 4 bases outside the gene matches. This CDR3 comprises 14 residues.

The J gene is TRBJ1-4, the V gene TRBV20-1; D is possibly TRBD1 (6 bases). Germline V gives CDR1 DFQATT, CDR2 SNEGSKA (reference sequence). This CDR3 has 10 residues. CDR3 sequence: CGLGAEKLFF. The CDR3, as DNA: TGCGGCCTGGGGGCGGAAAAACTGTTTTTT.

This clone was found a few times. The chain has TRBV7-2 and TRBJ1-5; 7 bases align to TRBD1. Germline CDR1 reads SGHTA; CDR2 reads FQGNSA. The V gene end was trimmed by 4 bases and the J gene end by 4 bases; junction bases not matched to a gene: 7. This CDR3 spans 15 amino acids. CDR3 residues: CASSSRGSENQPQHF. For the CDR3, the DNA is TGTGCCAGCAGCTCCAGGGGGTCGGAGAATCAGCCCCAGCATTTT.